The present entry profiles one TCR beta chain with its context. These data originate in a study of Tregs in tolerant kidney transplant recipients. The data were produced by immunoSEQ multiplex PCR, yet TCRdb's version contains in-frame clones alone and is incomplete. This table holds 98,000 or so clones, about 90% found once. The sample consisted of CD4+ T cells from blood, taken before the transplant. The receptor was derived from a human donor who received a combined kidney and bone marrow transplant.

For the CDR3, the DNA is TGTGCCAGCAGTCTTAAAGAGACCCAGTACTTC. Translated: CASSLKETQYF. The chain uses TRBV28 and TRBJ2-5; no firm D call. Germline V gene sequence: CDR1 MDHEN, CDR2 SYDVKM. Trimming took 5 bases from V and 3 from J, leaving 4 bases between them. This CDR3 has 11 residues.